This T cell receptor (beta chain) was sequenced in a study of a mutant IDH1 vaccine in newly diagnosed glioma. As for the study in general: The treated population exhibited a male proportion of about 60%, a female proportion of 37.5%, and a mean age of roughly 39 years. Standard pretreatment was either radiotherapy, temozolomide, or, for most, radiochemotherapy with temozolomide. The study, taken as a whole, reports: It seemed that pseudoprogression was not linked to changes in the top peripheral T cell clonotypes. Overall, around 93% of patients had vaccine-induced immune responses.

Repertoires were generated with immunoSEQ multiplex PCR, while TCRdb's copy carries only in-frame clones and drops some. Seen here are tens of thousands of clones, over 75% observed once, and the top ten hold about 21%. As to time point: baseline, week 1 (first vaccination visit). Treatment given: pre-vaccination baseline after standard-of-care therapy. Concerning this clone itself: Its matching antigen is unknown.

Germline V lookup: CDR1 SGHNT, CDR2 YENEEA. This CDR3 has 16 residues. V was clipped by 5 bases and J by 8 bases; unmatched bases: 9. The V and J genes are TRBV11-3 and TRBJ2-1, with TRBD2 matching 13 bases. The sequence was collected from a young man with glioma. Source: PBMCs, taken from a glioma patient treated with radiotherapy, temozolomide or both. The CDR3: CASSQSGTSGVDEQFF. The CDR3 DNA reads as TGTGCCAGCAGCCAATCCGGGACTAGCGGGGTCGATGAGCAGTTCTTC.